Each of the 26 T cell receptor beta chains below was sequenced from the same sample in a study of neurological immune-mediated disorders. TCRdb reanalysed the 5' RACE reads using MiXCR and keeps one entry per CDR3 protein. This sample carries under 60,000 distinct CDR3 sequences, around 25% of them seen once, and the ten largest clones take around a quarter. The sequencing sample was made of PBMCs. These receptors originate from a woman between 65 and 79 years old in good health.

The CDR3 region is CASSLGRSRPVGSYTGELFF. Written as DNA, the CDR3 is TGCGCCAGCAGCTTGGGCCGCTCTAGGCCAGTTGGATCTTACACCGGGGAGCTGTTTTTT. The V gene is TRBV5-1, the J gene TRBJ2-2; D gene ambiguous. The CDR3 extends over 20 amino acids. Germline CDR1 is SGHRS and CDR2 is YFSETQ. Trimming stripped 0 bases from V and 3 bases from J, with 24 bases between. The variable domain in full, with the rest retrieved from reference TRBV5-1 and TRBJ2-2, is KAGVTQTPRYLIKTRGQQVTLSCSPISGHRSVSWYQQTPGQGLQFLFEYFSETQRNKGNFPGRFSGRQFSNSRSEMNVSTLELGDSALYLCASSLGRSRPVGSYTGELFFGEGSRLTVL.

This clonotype has a count of ten or more. This chain links TRBV29-1 with TRBJ1-1; TRBD1 might be the D (5 bases). The CDR3 has 11 residues. Trimming removed 7 bases from V and 1 base from J, with 7 bases in between. Per germline, CDR1 SQVTM and CDR2 ANQGSEA. CDR3 DNA: TGCAGCGCACAGGAGAACACTGAAGCTTTCTTT. It codes for CSAQENTEAFF.

This clonotype was seen at least ten times. J is TRBJ2-5 and V is TRBV20-1, with D tentatively TRBD1 or TRBD2 (5 bases each). Trimming took 4 bases from V and 4 from J, leaving 16 bases between them. The CDR3 has 14 residues. The germline gives CDR1 DFQATT, CDR2 SNEGSKA (reference sequence). CDR3 in amino acids: CSATLPHGGETQYF. The CDR3 nucleotides read TGCAGTGCTACCTTGCCTCATGGGGGAGAGACCCAGTACTTC.

This clonotype was seen at least ten times. This chain uses TRBV5-1 with TRBJ2-5, with D possibly matching TRBD2 (6 bases). From germline, CDR1 is SGHRS and CDR2 YFSETQ. Trimming took off 4 bases at V and 2 bases at J, with 18 bases between the two ends. The CDR3 spans 16 residues. DNA of the CDR3: TGCGCCAGCAGCCCTCTAACCGGGAGTAATCAAGAGACCCAGTACTTC. Its protein product is CASSPLTGSNQETQYF.

This clonotype appeared many times. Here the CDR3 DNA reads TGTGCCAGCAGTCCCCTGGGACCCACCTACAATGAGCAGTTCTTC. This sequence encodes CASSPLGPTYNEQFF. V and J are TRBV9 and TRBJ2-1, with D perhaps TRBD1 or TRBD2 (5 bases each). Germline V gene sequence: CDR1 SGDLS, CDR2 YYNGEE. Trimming left V 5 bases short and J 2 bases short, with 14 bases between. CDR3 size: 15 residues.

This clonotype came up many times. The rearrangement joins TRBV5-1 to TRBJ2-7; D gene uncertain. CDR1 and CDR2 (germline): SGHRS, YFSETQ. This CDR3 spans 12 amino acids. The V end was cut by 5 bases, the J end by 6 bases, with 12 bases between. CDR3 nucleotides: TGCGCCAGCAGTATTGGGTATGCCGAGCAGTACTTC. Translating it yields CASSIGYAEQYF.

This clonotype was recorded many times. The CDR3 region has the DNA TGCGCCAGCAGCCCCGGGACTAGCGGGAGGGGCACAGATACGCAGTATTTT. Protein sequence: CASSPGTSGRGTDTQYF. The chain couples TRBV5-1 to TRBJ2-3, with 16 bases fitting TRBD2. Germline values: CDR1 SGHRS, CDR2 YFSETQ. The CDR3 spans 17 residues. The V and J ends lost 4 bases and 1 base, in that order; junction bases with no gene match: 3. Full variable domain (missing parts from reference TRBV5-1 and TRBJ2-3): KAGVTQTPRYLIKTRGQQVTLSCSPISGHRSVSWYQQTPGQGLQFLFEYFSETQRNKGNFPGRFSGRQFSNSRSEMNVSTLELGDSALYLCASSPGTSGRGTDTQYFGPGTRLTVL.

In this sample, this clonotype turned up a few times. The chain carries TRBV12-3 or TRBV12-4 and TRBJ2-2, with 12 bases aligning to TRBD2. The trim removed 7 bases at V and 6 bases at J, leaving 15 bases unmatched. The CDR3 is made up of 18 amino acids. DNA for the CDR3: TGTGCCAGCAAAGTTTGGACTAGCGGGACAAGGGGGGCCGGGGAGCTGTTTTTT. Amino acids: CASKVWTSGTRGAGELFF.

A few counts support this clonotype. The chain employs TRBV5-6 and TRBJ1-2; D gene ambiguous. Trimming cost V 0 bases and J 7 bases, with 4 bases left between them. Germline-derived CDR1 and CDR2 are SGHDT and YYEEEE. CDR3 length: 11 amino acids. CDR3 sequence reads: CASSLGPGYTF. CDR3 DNA: TGTGCCAGCAGCTTGGGTCCTGGCTACACCTTC.

This clonotype was counted at least ten times. The chain has TRBV29-1 and TRBJ2-7; 14 bases line up with TRBD2. Germline values: CDR1 SQVTM, CDR2 ANQGSEA. Trimming at V came to 5 bases and at J to 4 bases, leaving 13 bases not matched to a gene. The CDR3 loop spans 17 amino acids. The chain's CDR3 is CSVTGLAGGPVRYEQYF. The CDR3 coding sequence is TGCAGCGTTACTGGACTAGCGGGAGGCCCTGTCCGTTACGAGCAGTACTTC.

This clonotype came up a few times. The V and J genes are TRBV19 and TRBJ2-5; 7 bases fit TRBD1. This CDR3 has 15 amino acids. The germline gives CDR1 LNHDA, CDR2 SQIVND (reference sequence). The J segment lost 4 bases and the V segment lost 5 bases, leaving 10 bases of the junction unmatched. As DNA, the CDR3 is TGTGCCAGTAGTCGGACAGGCGCTCAAAGAGAGACCCAGTACTTC. It encodes CASSRTGAQRETQYF.

This clonotype was counted ten times or more. V and J are TRBV11-2 and TRBJ1-1; D gene unclear. Germline values: CDR1 SGHAT, CDR2 FQNNGV. The CDR3 spans 14 residues. Trimming cost V 5 bases and J 1 base, with 11 bases left between them. The CDR3 sequence: CASSRAYPNTEAFF. CDR3 coding DNA: TGTGCCAGCAGCCGGGCCTACCCGAACACTGAAGCTTTCTTT.

This clonotype has a count of ten or more. The chain employs TRBV5-1 and TRBJ2-7; a possible D gene is TRBD1 (8 bases). Germline V CDR1 and CDR2: SGHRS, YFSETQ. Trimming cost V 4 bases and J 7 bases, with 21 bases left between them. The CDR3 spans 15 residues. CDR3 region: CASSQGGQGAWEQYF. In nucleotides, the CDR3 is TGCGCCAGCAGCCAGGGGGGGCAGGGGGCGTGGGAGCAGTACTTC.

This clonotype came up many times. This sequence joins TRBV6-2 or TRBV6-3 and TRBJ1-2; the match to TRBD1 covers 8 bases. Trimming removed 4 bases from V and 4 bases from J; junction bases left unmatched: 2. This CDR3 spans 13 amino acids. Germline CDR1 reads MNHEY; CDR2 reads SVGEGT. As DNA, the CDR3 is TGTGCCAGCAGTTCGCAGGGGGCCTATGGCTACACCTTC. Translated, it gives CASSSQGAYGYTF.

The sample holds many counts of this clonotype. V gene TRBV20-1 combines with J gene TRBJ2-5, with TRBD2 matching 7 bases. Germline V lookup: CDR1 DFQATT, CDR2 SNEGSKA (reference sequence). Trimming cost V 6 bases and J 1 base; bases outside gene matches: 11. The CDR3 is 15 amino acids. The CDR3 DNA sequence: TGCAGTGCCCCCCCCGGTAGCGGGTTCCAAGAGACCCAGTACTTC. It specifies CSAPPGSGFQETQYF.

This clonotype was detected many times. This chain joins TRBV28 and TRBJ2-3, with a tentative D call TRBD2 (6 bases). Trimming pared 1 base from V and 5 bases from J, leaving 16 bases between. CDR3 length equals 16 residues. Germline V gives CDR1 MDHEN, CDR2 SYDVKM. The chain's CDR3 is CASSLYGGVGQDTQYF. For the CDR3, the DNA is TGTGCCAGCAGTTTATACGGGGGAGTGGGGCAAGATACGCAGTATTTT.

This clonotype was counted at least ten times. This chain links TRBV10-2 with TRBJ2-1; D is ambiguous. The CDR3 loop spans 11 amino acids. Deletions cut 7 bases from V and 9 bases from J, with 10 bases between. Germline V gives CDR1 WSHSY, CDR2 SAAADI. DNA of the CDR3: TGCGCCAGCAATGTGAACGGTGAGCAGTTCTTC. Its protein product is CASNVNGEQFF.

This clonotype was detected ten times or more. The chain has TRBV6-5 and TRBJ2-7, with 8 nucleotides matching TRBD1. The germline CDR1 and CDR2 sequences are MNHEY and SVGAGI. J gave up 1 base and V 2 bases, and 4 bases lay outside the gene matches. CDR3 size: 15 residues. The CDR3 is CASSYNRGESYEQYF. The DNA for the CDR3 is TGTGCCAGCAGTTACAACAGGGGGGAATCCTACGAGCAGTACTTC.

This clonotype was recorded at least ten times. The genes are TRBV7-2 and TRBJ2-1; no definite D call. Looked up from germline, CDR1 is SGHTA and CDR2 is FQGNSA. Trimming pared 2 bases from V and 4 bases from J, leaving 12 bases between. CDR3 length: 15 amino acids. The CDR3 spells CASSLIDTTYNEQFF. The CDR3 nucleotides are TGTGCCAGCAGCTTAATAGACACAACTTACAATGAGCAGTTCTTC. The whole variable domain, filled in from reference TRBV7-2 and TRBJ2-1, reads GAGVSQSPSNKVTEKGKDVELRCDPISGHTALYWYRQSLGQGLEFLIYFQGNSAPDKSGLPSDRFSAERTGGSVSTLTIQRTQQEDSAVYLCASSLIDTTYNEQFFGPGTRLTVL.

This clonotype was detected many times. This chain uses TRBV12-3 or TRBV12-4 with TRBJ2-7; D is perhaps TRBD2 (5 bases). The CDR3 runs 15 residues. V was clipped by 6 bases and J by 2 bases, with 17 bases between them. CDR3 sequence reads: CASSLHSAGTYEQYF. The DNA of the CDR3 is TGTGCCAGCAGCTTGCACAGCGCCGGGACCTACGAGCAGTACTTC.

This clonotype was seen at least ten times. The chain combines TRBV5-1 with TRBJ2-5; no firm D call. The germline V gene encodes CDR1 SGHRS and CDR2 YFSETQ. Between the trimmed V and J ends, which lost 0 bases and 0 bases, there was a span of 9 bases. The CDR3 is made up of 15 amino acids. The CDR3 loop is CASSLGATDQETQYF. The CDR3 nucleotides read TGCGCCAGCAGCTTGGGTGCTACAGACCAAGAGACCCAGTACTTC.

In this sample, this clonotype turned up many times. This rearrangement joins TRBV7-9 to TRBJ2-6; TRBD1 agrees at 12 bases. This CDR3 spans 18 amino acids. CDR1 and CDR2 (germline): SEHNR, FQNEAQ (reference sequence). Trimming at V came to 7 bases and at J to 3 bases, leaving 10 bases not matched to a gene. Here the CDR3 DNA reads TGTGCCAGCAAACAAGAGGGACAGGGGGCGCTTGGGGCCAACGTCCTGACTTTC. This translates into CASKQEGQGALGANVLTF.

The rearrangement joins TRBV7-7 to TRBJ1-4, with TRBD1 as a possible D gene (6 bases). V was shortened by 8 bases and J by 7 bases, with 17 bases between the two germline ends. The CDR3 covers 14 residues. Germline V gene data show CDR1 as SSHAT and CDR2 as FNYEAQ (reference sequence). The CDR3 region has the DNA TGTGCCAGCGCTCTAGAGGGGGGCCCTGAAAAACTGTTTTTT. It translates to CASALEGGPEKLFF.

The chain recombines TRBV7-6 with TRBJ1-2, with 7 bases that match TRBD1. Trimming cost V 5 bases and J 4 bases; bases outside gene matches: 10. The CDR3 has 15 residues. CDR1 SGHVS and CDR2 FNYEAQ come from the germline V gene. The chain's CDR3 is CASSQGVQGIYGYTF. CDR3 DNA: TGTGCCAGCAGCCAGGGGGTGCAGGGCATCTATGGCTACACCTTC.

This clonotype showed up many times. The chain combines TRBV12-3 or TRBV12-4 with TRBJ2-3, with 10 bases fitting TRBD2. CDR3 length: 16 residues. Trimming at V came to 3 bases and at J to 4 bases, leaving 7 bases not matched to a gene. The CDR3 DNA reads as TGTGCCAGCAGTTTTGGAGCGGGAGGGGCCTCAGATACGCAGTATTTT. Protein product: CASSFGAGGASDTQYF.

This clonotype was counted many times. V usage is TRBV6-6 and J usage is TRBJ2-2, with D possibly TRBD2 on 6 matching bases. The V gene's germline CDR1 is MNHNY and CDR2 SVGAGI (reference sequence). This CDR3 is built from 14 residues. V lost 5 bases and J lost 0, with 7 bases in between. This chain's CDR3 is CASSAGSNTGELFF. CDR3 DNA: TGTGCCAGCAGTGCGGGATCGAACACCGGGGAGCTGTTTTTT.